This T cell receptor beta chain was captured by sequencing in a study of T cell changes during pregnancy in multiple sclerosis. Sequencing was performed with immunoSEQ multiplex PCR; in TCRdb, only in-frame clones are kept and a portion is missing. The sample consists of 55,000 to 65,000 clones, roughly 92% of them appearing once. The CDR3 has 14 residues. The germline V gene has CDR1 SGHDT and CDR2 YYEEEE. With 0 bases clipped from V and 7 bases from J, the junction kept 7 bases outside the gene matches. Sample: peripheral blood, taken in the second trimester of pregnancy. This TCR was recovered from a female donor with multiple sclerosis, enrolled in a pregnancy study. This chain links TRBV5-6 with TRBJ2-7; 7 nucleotides align to TRBD1. In DNA, the CDR3 is TGTGCCAGCAGCTTGGGAAGAGGGGGCTTGGAGCAGTACTTC. Protein product: CASSLGRGGLEQYF.